These T cell receptor beta chains were read from a single sample in a study of T cells after yellow fever vaccination. MiXCR was run by TCRdb on the 5' RACE reads, yielding one entry per CDR3 protein. Among about 550,000 distinct CDR3 sequences listed, roughly 21% were seen once. The sequences come from PBMCs, collected 15 days after the yellow fever booster vaccination. All receptors come from a man aged 30 to 45 who received the YFV17D yellow fever vaccine. Both conserved end residues are part of each CDR3. The D gene is left open where the match is weak. Part of the rows lack a size; the others show once, few, many or a class for expanded clones.

j_call,clone_size,d_call,v_call,cdr3_aa,cdr3_nt
TRBJ2-4,NA,NA,TRBV4-3,CASSQDRRTRIQYF,TGCGCCAGCAGCCAAGACAGGCGAACACGTATTCAGTACTTC
TRBJ2-2,NA,NA,TRBV5-6,CASSLQQGNTGELFF,TGTGCCAGCAGCTTGCAACAGGGGAACACCGGGGAGCTGTTTTTT
TRBJ2-1,few,TRBD2,TRBV5-1,CASSLGTSGRADEQFF,TGCGCCAGCAGCTTGGGGACTAGCGGGAGGGCCGATGAGCAGTTCTTC
TRBJ2-2,few,NA,TRBV14,CASAGPGELFF,TGTGCCAGCGCTGGTCCCGGGGAGCTGTTTTTT
TRBJ1-2,NA,NA,TRBV12-3/TRBV12-4,CASSPGQHYTF,TGTGCCAGCAGTCCCGGTCAGCACTACACCTTC
TRBJ2-1,few,TRBD2,TRBV5-5,CASSSGSGRAGEQFF,TGTGCCAGCAGCTCAGGTAGCGGGAGGGCTGGTGAGCAGTTCTTC
TRBJ2-1,few,NA,TRBV24-1,CATSGAAGTRSYNEQFF,TGTGCCACCAGTGGGGCCGCCGGGACACGGTCCTACAATGAGCAGTTCTTC
TRBJ2-2,many,NA,TRBV5-1,CASSLQRGFDTGELFF,TGCGCCAGCAGCTTGCAGAGGGGGTTTGACACCGGGGAGCTGTTTTTT
TRBJ2-5,NA,NA,TRBV5-1,CASSFSTAQETQYF,TGCGCCAGCAGCTTTTCCACGGCCCAAGAGACCCAGTACTTC
TRBJ1-6,NA,TRBD1,TRBV5-6,CASSRTGDTNNSPLHF,TGTGCCAGCAGTAGGACAGGGGACACGAATAATTCACCCCTCCACTTT
TRBJ2-7,NA,NA,TRBV5-4,CASSSPDGGYEQYF,TGTGCCAGCAGTTCCCCTGACGGGGGTTACGAGCAGTACTTC
TRBJ2-2,medium-sized,NA,TRBV20-1,CSARDGGETGELFF,TGCAGTGCTAGAGATGGCGGGGAAACCGGGGAGCTGTTTTTT
TRBJ2-7,NA,TRBD1,TRBV4-3,CASSQWVGQGSIAQYF,TGCGCCAGCAGCCAATGGGTGGGACAGGGTTCCATCGCGCAGTACTTC
TRBJ2-5,NA,TRBD2,TRBV20-1,CSAVAGQETQYF,TGCAGTGCAGTAGCGGGACAAGAGACCCAGTACTTC
TRBJ2-2,NA,TRBD2,TRBV12-3/TRBV12-4,CASSPGTSGRVIGELFF,TGTGCCAGCAGTCCGGGGACTAGCGGGAGAGTTATCGGGGAGCTGTTTTTT
TRBJ2-7,few,NA,TRBV12-3/TRBV12-4,CASSFNGLAEQYF,TGTGCCAGCAGTTTTAACGGCCTAGCTGAGCAGTACTTC
TRBJ2-7,few,TRBD2,TRBV3-1,CASNLGLAGGSEQYF,TGTGCCAGCAACCTTGGACTAGCGGGAGGCTCCGAGCAGTACTTC
TRBJ2-5,few,TRBD2,TRBV28,CASNQRGSNMETQYF,TGTGCCAGCAATCAGCGGGGGTCGAATATGGAGACCCAGTACTTC
TRBJ2-1,NA,NA,TRBV5-1,CASSRTTEKSVEQFF,TGCGCCAGCAGCAGGACGACAGAAAAAAGCGTTGAGCAGTTCTTC
TRBJ2-1,NA,TRBD2,TRBV12-3/TRBV12-4,CASSLLSGLGEQFF,TGTGCCAGCAGTTTACTTAGCGGGCTTGGAGAGCAGTTCTTC
TRBJ2-1,few,TRBD2,TRBV6-2/TRBV6-3,CASSAAGTSGRVTEQFF,TGTGCCAGCAGTGCTGCCGGGACTAGCGGGAGGGTGACTGAGCAGTTCTTC
TRBJ1-6,few,NA,TRBV7-2,CASSSGTPGGNSPLHF,TGTGCCAGCAGCTCCGGGACTCCGGGAGGAAATTCACCCCTCCACTTT
TRBJ2-3,NA,NA,TRBV2,CASLRSGTDTQYF,TGTGCCAGCCTCAGGAGTGGCACAGATACGCAGTATTTT
TRBJ1-2,NA,NA,TRBV6-2/TRBV6-3,CASRDGPYGYTF,TGTGCCAGCAGGGACGGACCCTATGGCTACACCTTC